This T cell receptor (beta chain) was profiled in a study of T cell repertoires in cytomegalovirus infection. Study summary: Well-studied HLA-B-restricted CMV epitopes were used in the study alongside recently identified HLA-C-restricted ones. A matching HLA type, together with CMV infection, was signaled by public TCR beta signatures.

TCRdb fed the reads into MiXCR, producing one record per CDR3 protein. The sample carries tens of thousands of distinct CDR3 sequences, about 52% recorded once. Study conclusions and caveats: Summed frequency of public TCR beta families distinguished CMV carriers with the relevant HLA. CMV-specific HLA-C-restricted TCR beta clonotypes dominated the ex vivo response.

Comments on this clonotype: Its antigen is still unknown.

Looked up from germline, CDR1 is SGHVS and CDR2 is FNYEAQ. The CDR3 has 16 amino acids. Trimming removed 3 bases from V and 5 bases from J, with 17 bases in between. Source: CD8+ T cells from cultured PBMCs, taken from culture after CMV antigen stimulation. This clonotype was obtained from a human donor in good health (CMV status not recorded). Some clones in this sample may be carry-over from other donors' samples. The chain joins TRBV7-6 to TRBJ2-1, with D perhaps TRBD1 or TRBD2 (6 bases each). CDR3 residues: CASSFFDRGLNNEQFF. The CDR3 DNA follows: TGTGCCAGCAGCTTCTTTGACCGGGGGCTTAACAATGAGCAGTTCTTC.